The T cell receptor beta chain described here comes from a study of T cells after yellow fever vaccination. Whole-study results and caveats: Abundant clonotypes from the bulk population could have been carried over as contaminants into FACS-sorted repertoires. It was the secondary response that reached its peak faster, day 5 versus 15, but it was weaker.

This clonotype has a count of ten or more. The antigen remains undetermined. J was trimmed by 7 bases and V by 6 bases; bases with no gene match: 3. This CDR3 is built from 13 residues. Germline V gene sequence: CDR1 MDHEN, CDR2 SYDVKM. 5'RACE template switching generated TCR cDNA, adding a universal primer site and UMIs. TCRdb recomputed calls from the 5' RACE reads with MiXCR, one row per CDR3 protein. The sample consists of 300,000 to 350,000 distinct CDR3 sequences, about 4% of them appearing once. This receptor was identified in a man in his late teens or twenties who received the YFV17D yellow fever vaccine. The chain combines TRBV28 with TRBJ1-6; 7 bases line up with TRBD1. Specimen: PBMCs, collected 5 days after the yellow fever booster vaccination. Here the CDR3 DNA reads TGTGCCAGCAGCGGGACAGTCAATTCACCCCTCCACTTT. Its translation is CASSGTVNSPLHF.